The 27 T cell receptor beta chains below were found in one sample sequenced in a study of molecular identifiers for immune sequencing clone quantification. Each CDR3 protein is one row after TCRdb ran MiXCR on the PCR reads. The data contain fewer than 350,000 distinct CDR3 sequences, roughly a quarter of them seen just once; the ten biggest clones take up about 0.71%. Sequencing was carried out using naive CD8+ T cells from blood, with Jurkat cell RNA spiked in. The subset is: FACS-sorted CD8+CD4-CCR7+CD45RA+ naive T cells. The receptors shown here come from a human donor in good health. Some libraries in this study had Jurkat cell RNA spiked in.

This clonotype was seen more than once but under ten times. Since a much larger clone is just one base distant, this may be a read error. The final CDR3 position lacks the conserved phenylalanine or tryptophan, pointing to a likely read error. This chain joins TRBV6-6 and TRBJ2-3; D gene unclear. This CDR3 is built from 12 residues. Germline V lookup: CDR1 MNHNY, CDR2 SVGAGI (reference sequence). Trimming pared 6 bases from V and 7 bases from J, leaving 11 bases between. The chain's CDR3 is CASSSNAHTQYL. DNA of the CDR3: TGTGCCAGCAGCTCAAATGCCCATACGCAGTATCTT.

The sample holds many counts of this clonotype. The chain links TRBV3-1 to TRBJ2-7, with TRBD1 as a possible D gene (5 bases). V was trimmed by 1 base and J by 7 bases, leaving 11 bases between them. The CDR3 length is 13 residues. Germline V gene sequence: CDR1 LGHDT, CDR2 YNNKEL (reference sequence). CDR3: CASSQVRAGEQYF. CDR3 DNA: TGTGCCAGCAGCCAAGTCAGGGCTGGGGAGCAGTACTTC.

V is TRBV20-1 and J is TRBJ2-1; D unresolved. Looked up from germline, CDR1 is DFQATT and CDR2 is SNEGSKA (reference sequence). With 0 bases removed from V and 2 bases from J, the gap between germline ends came to 11 bases. CDR3 length equals 15 residues. The CDR3 nucleotides are TGCAGTGCTAGAGATAACTTTTACCCCTACAATGAGCAGTTCTTC. Translation gives CSARDNFYPYNEQFF.

Many counts were recorded for this clonotype. The rearrangement uses TRBV7-9 and TRBJ2-2, with D hard to call. The CDR3 spans 14 residues. The ends were cut back, 2 bases at V and 0 bases at J, with 4 bases in the middle. Germline CDR1 and CDR2: SEHNR and FQNEAQ (reference sequence). In nucleotides, the CDR3 is TGTGCCAGCAGCTTACCTACGAACACCGGGGAGCTGTTTTTT. Protein product: CASSLPTNTGELFF.

The rearrangement links TRBV5-6 to TRBJ2-7; the D is unclear. The germline V gene has CDR1 SGHDT and CDR2 YYEEEE. With 4 bases removed from V and 2 bases from J, the gap between germline ends came to 7 bases. The CDR3 has 12 residues. CDR3 amino acids: CASSARTYEQYF. DNA of the CDR3: TGTGCCAGCAGCGCCCGGACCTACGAGCAGTACTTC.

This clonotype has just a few counts. A junction boundary mismatches the germline segment, possibly from a read error. This rearrangement joins TRBV19 to TRBJ2-3; D is undetermined. Germline V gene sequence: CDR1 LNHDA, CDR2 SQIVND (reference sequence). CDR3 length: 13 residues. The CDR3 region has the DNA TGTGCCAGTAGTATATACAGCACAGATAAGCAGTATTTT. Its protein product is CASSIYSTDKQYF.

For this clonotype: A much larger clone lies a single base off, so this may be a read error. This chain links TRBV7-9 with TRBJ2-5; D not resolved. The CDR3 spans 14 residues. From germline, CDR1 is SEHNR and CDR2 FQNEAQ (reference sequence). For the CDR3, the DNA is TGTACCAGCAGCTTAGTCCAGCCTCAAGAGACCCAGTACTTC. It encodes CTSSLVQPQETQYF.

This chain joins TRBV27 and TRBJ2-3; D gene ambiguous. Trimming left V 2 bases short and J 4 bases short, with 16 bases between. The CDR3 length is 16 residues. Germline V gene lookup returns CDR1 MNHEY and CDR2 SMNVEV (reference sequence). Written as DNA, the CDR3 is TGTGCCAGCAGTTTAGTGGTCCCATCGGGCGCAGATACGCAGTATTTT. It yields the protein CASSLVVPSGADTQYF.

V and J are TRBV2 and TRBJ2-1; possible D gene TRBD1, 5 bases. The germline V and J ends were trimmed by 3 bases and 5 bases, with 17 bases remaining between them. The CDR3 is 16 amino acids. The germline V gene encodes CDR1 SNHLY and CDR2 FYNNEI. The DNA for the CDR3 is TGTGCCAGCAGTGATATTCCGGCAGGGCAAGACAATGAGCAGTTCTTC. Translating gives CASSDIPAGQDNEQFF.

The sample holds many counts of this clonotype. The rearrangement uses TRBV12-3 or TRBV12-4 and TRBJ1-1; D unclear. Trimming removed 3 bases at V and 3 bases at J, with 11 bases between. The CDR3 spans 14 residues. The CDR3 DNA follows: TGTGCCAGCAGTTTTGCGGGGAGGGACACTGAAGCTTTCTTT. It translates to CASSFAGRDTEAFF.

This clonotype was observed a handful of times. Written as DNA, the CDR3 is TGCAGTGCCGTTGACCGGGACGGCTCCTACGAGCAGTACTTC. Translation: CSAVDRDGSYEQYF. The chain links TRBV20-1 to TRBJ2-7, with D perhaps assigned TRBD1 or TRBD2 (5 bases each). Germline V gene lookup returns CDR1 DFQATT and CDR2 SNEGSKA (reference sequence). V lost 6 bases and J 0 bases, leaving 15 bases between the germline ends. The CDR3 totals 14 residues.

To note about this clonotype: One junction end does not reproduce the germline sequence, and a read error may be involved. This chain uses TRBV29-1 with TRBJ2-7; D assignment may be TRBD1 or TRBD2 (5 bases each). This CDR3 region has 13 residues. Germline-derived CDR1 and CDR2 are SQVTM and ANQGSEA. In DNA form, the CDR3 reads TGCAGCATTGAGGGGCCCGGCTCCTACGAGCAGTACTTC. Translation gives CSIEGPGSYEQYF.

This clonotype was observed a few times. This chain joins TRBV19 and TRBJ2-1; D call uncertain. The germline V and J ends were trimmed by 3 bases and 0 bases, with 12 bases remaining between them. Germline lookup yields CDR1 LNHDA and CDR2 SQIVND (reference sequence). This CDR3 has 16 residues. The CDR3 DNA reads as TGTGCCAGTAGTATTTCTTTCGGGCGCTCCTACAATGAGCAGTTCTTC. This encodes CASSISFGRSYNEQFF.

This clonotype was recorded a few times. This rearrangement joins TRBV27 to TRBJ2-3; 10 bases fit TRBD2. Trimming removed 8 bases from V and 6 bases from J; junction bases left unmatched: 8. Germline lookup yields CDR1 MNHEY and CDR2 SMNVEV (reference sequence). CDR3 length equals 14 residues. In DNA, the CDR3 is TGTGCCAGCCAGCTAGCGGGAGTCGGTGATACGCAGTATTTT. Its translation: CASQLAGVGDTQYF.

This clonotype was picked up many times. CDR3 DNA sequence: TGTGCCAGTAGTATTTCGCTGGGGACAGCACAAGAGACCCAGTACTTC. This gives the protein CASSISLGTAQETQYF. The gene calls are TRBV19 and TRBJ2-5; 7 bases map to TRBD1. V shed 3 bases and J 2 bases; nucleotides not matched to a gene: 9. Germline V gives CDR1 LNHDA, CDR2 SQIVND (reference sequence). This CDR3 region has 16 residues.

This sequence joins TRBV27 and TRBJ1-2, with TRBD1 matching over 10 bases. This CDR3 has 16 residues. Germline V lookup: CDR1 MNHEY, CDR2 SMNVEV (reference sequence). V lost 6 bases to trimming and J lost 7 bases; unmatched junction nucleotides: 14. CDR3 bases: TGTGCCAGCAGCCGAGATAATGACAGGGGGCGAACTGGCTACACCTTC. It yields the protein CASSRDNDRGRTGYTF.

This clonotype was detected only a few times. The V call is TRBV27, the J call TRBJ2-7; D may be TRBD2 (5 bases). The CDR3 has 14 amino acids. Germline V lookup: CDR1 MNHEY, CDR2 SMNVEV (reference sequence). The V end was cut by 2 bases, the J end by 1 base, with 9 bases between. CDR3 protein: CASSLLPGSYEQYF. The CDR3 DNA sequence: TGTGCCAGCAGTTTACTTCCGGGGTCCTACGAGCAGTACTTC.

This clonotype appeared many times. The chain couples TRBV15 to TRBJ2-7; D uncertain. The CDR3 runs to 11 residues. CDR1 and CDR2 from the germline V gene are LNHNV and YYDKDF (reference sequence). V lost 3 bases to trimming and J lost 5 bases, with 5 bases between them. CDR3 protein: CATSSGHEQYF. CDR3 DNA sequence: TGTGCCACCAGCAGCGGGCACGAGCAGTACTTC. Using reference TRBV15 and TRBJ2-7 for the parts outside the CDR3, the full variable domain is DAMVIQNPRYQVTQFGKPVTLSCSQTLNHNVMYWYQQKSSQAPKLLFHYYDKDFNNEADTPDNFQSRRPNTSFCFLDIRSPGLGDTAMYLCATSSGHEQYFGPGTRLTVT.

The chain is built from TRBV4-1 and TRBJ2-7, with 7 bases aligning to TRBD2. V lost 0 bases, J lost 3 bases, and 17 bases stayed unmatched. The CDR3 is made up of 19 amino acids. Germline V gene lookup returns CDR1 MGHRA and CDR2 YSYEKL. The CDR3: CASSQDLSREAGFFYEQYF. The DNA of the CDR3 is TGCGCCAGCAGCCAAGATCTTTCTAGGGAAGCGGGATTCTTCTACGAGCAGTACTTC.

A few counts support this clonotype. The chain employs TRBV6-2 or TRBV6-3 and TRBJ2-7; D not resolved. This CDR3 comprises 16 residues. Per germline, CDR1 MNHEY and CDR2 SVGEGT. The V gene lost 5 bases and the J gene lost 0 bases, with 17 bases spanning the gap. For the CDR3, the DNA is TGTGCCAGCAGTACCCTACCGTCCGGGTACTCCTACGAGCAGTACTTC. This codes for CASSTLPSGYSYEQYF.

Turning to this clonotype: A much larger clone lies one base from this, so it may be a read error. V gene TRBV7-2 combines with J gene TRBJ2-1, with D perhaps TRBD2 (7 bases). CDR3 length equals 15 residues. The V end lost 4 bases, the J end lost 7 bases, and 17 bases lay between the germline ends. Per germline, CDR1 SGHTA and CDR2 FQGNSA. CDR3 coding DNA: TGTGCCAGCAGCTCCGGACGGGGGGCGAATAATGAGCAGTTCTTC. As protein: CASSSGRGANNEQFF.

V is TRBV27 and J is TRBJ2-7; 11 bases map to TRBD2. J was trimmed by 3 bases and V by 5 bases; bases with no gene match: 3. This CDR3 contains 14 residues. Per the germline V gene, CDR1 is MNHEY and CDR2 is SMNVEV (reference sequence). For the CDR3, the DNA is TGTGCCAGCAGTACTAGCGGGAGTATCTACGAGCAGTACTTC. Amino acid sequence: CASSTSGSIYEQYF.

There are many counts of this clonotype. The rearrangement uses TRBV7-2 and TRBJ2-7, with 8 bases fitting TRBD1. CDR3 length: 14 amino acids. Germline V gene data show CDR1 as SGHTA and CDR2 as FQGNSA. V was pared by 5 bases and J by 4 bases, with 7 bases of the junction left unmatched. The CDR3 here is CASSHGTGPYEQYF. CDR3 in DNA: TGTGCCAGCAGCCACGGGACAGGACCGTACGAGCAGTACTTC.

The rearrangement links TRBV12-3 or TRBV12-4 to TRBJ2-6; D unclear. The length of the CDR3 is 17 residues. Trimming removed 1 base at V and 0 bases at J, with 10 bases between. The CDR3 sequence: CASSLELYFSGANVLTF. CDR3 nucleotides: TGTGCCAGCAGTTTAGAACTGTATTTCTCTGGGGCCAACGTCCTGACTTTC.

This clonotype was detected a few times. The gene calls are TRBV4-2 and TRBJ2-7; TRBD2 matches at 12 bases. The CDR3 contains 15 residues. The germline CDR1 and CDR2 sequences are LGHNA and YNFKEQ. After removal of 2 bases from V and 4 bases from J, the junction contained 3 bases not matched to a gene. The CDR3 DNA is TGTGCCAGCAGCCAACGACTAGCGGGAGAGTACGAGCAGTACTTC. Its translation is CASSQRLAGEYEQYF.

This clonotype was observed many times. The rearrangement links TRBV7-2 to TRBJ2-1; the D gene is possibly TRBD1 (5 bases). Germline V lookup: CDR1 SGHTA, CDR2 FQGNSA. This CDR3 is 15 amino acids long. Deletions cut 5 bases from V and 0 bases from J, with 11 bases between. The CDR3 DNA follows: TGTGCCAGCAGCCCACGACAGATCTCCTACAATGAGCAGTTCTTC. The encoded protein is CASSPRQISYNEQFF.

As for this clonotype: A junction end diverges from the germline sequence, so it may reflect a read error. The V and J genes are TRBV6-2 or TRBV6-3 and TRBJ1-5; D remains unclear. This CDR3 is built from 14 residues. The germline V gene has CDR1 MNHEY and CDR2 SVGEGT. CDR3 in DNA: TGTGCCAGCAATTACTCGTTAGGGAATCAGCCCCAGCATTTT. Protein product: CASNYSLGNQPQHF.